This T cell receptor (beta chain) derives from a study of blood T cell repertoires in COVID-19. Across the study: Spain, Italy and the United States supplied samples that represented acute and convalescent COVID-19.

With 6 bases clipped from V and 2 bases from J, the junction kept 4 bases outside the gene matches. Germline lookup yields CDR1 LNHDA and CDR2 SQIVND (reference sequence). This CDR3 has 15 residues. Authors' analysis steps: Estimated nucleated cell counts came from reference gene primer amplification. The repertoire was sequenced with immunoSEQ multiplex PCR; TCRdb's copy has only in-frame clones and lacks some. The V and J calls and clone size come from that table; D and trimming were worked out from the DNA. The profile covers roughly 74,000 clones, with around four fifths appearing a single time and about 35% taken by the ten largest.

Material: peripheral blood. V gene TRBV19 combines with J gene TRBJ2-7; 13 bases are shared with TRBD2. The receptor comes from a man in his 70s with acute or convalescent COVID-19. The CDR3 loop reads CASRQLAGGPYEQYF. CDR3 DNA sequence: TGTGCCAGTAGACAACTAGCGGGAGGGCCCTACGAGCAGTACTTC.